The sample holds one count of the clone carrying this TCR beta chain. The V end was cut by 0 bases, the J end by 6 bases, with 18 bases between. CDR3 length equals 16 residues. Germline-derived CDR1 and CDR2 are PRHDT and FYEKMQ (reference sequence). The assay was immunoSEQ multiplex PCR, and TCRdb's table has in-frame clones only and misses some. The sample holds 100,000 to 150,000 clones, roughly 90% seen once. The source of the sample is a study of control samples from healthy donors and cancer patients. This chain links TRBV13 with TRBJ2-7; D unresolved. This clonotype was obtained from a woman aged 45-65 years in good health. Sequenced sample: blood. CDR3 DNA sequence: TGTGCCAGCAGCTTAGGCCGCTACCCTTCCTCCGGCGAGCAGTACTTC. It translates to CASSLGRYPSSGEQYF.